The present TCR beta chain was sequenced within a study of response to subunit inactivated influenza vaccine. Germline values: CDR1 MNHEY, CDR2 SVGAGI. Trimming removed 0 bases from V and 4 bases from J, with 9 bases in between. The CDR3 is 14 amino acids. TCRdb itself ran the RT-PCR reads through MiXCR, one entry per CDR3 protein. The table records around 500,000 distinct CDR3 sequences, approximately 11% of them present only once. This clonotype was counted at least ten times. Its matching antigen is unknown. Study results and caveats: Authors suggested seasonal influenza vaccinations each recruit few new T cells.

Specimen: PBMCs from blood, collected 40 to 50 days after vaccination. The chain joins TRBV6-5 to TRBJ1-2; D uncertain. The TCR originated in a man aged 50 to 60 who received an inactivated influenza vaccine. CDR3 nucleotide sequence: TGTGCCAGCAGTTACTCCTCCAACGCCTATGGCTACACCTTC. Translating gives CASSYSSNAYGYTF.